A single sample is the source of the 4 T cell receptor beta chains below, sequenced in a study of blood T cell repertoires in COVID-19. Produced via immunoSEQ multiplex PCR; TCRdb's table is partial and in-frame only. The sample has 68,000 or so clones; around four fifths are singletons. The source material was peripheral blood. These receptors all come from a human donor in a cohort sampled during active COVID-19.

The genes are TRBV2 and TRBJ1-6; 11 nucleotides match TRBD1. CDR1 is SNHLY, CDR2 FYNNEI, per germline. Trimming removed 6 bases from V and 12 bases from J; junction bases left unmatched: 7. The length of the CDR3 is 14 residues. CDR3 bases: TGTGCCAGCAGAGCCGGGACAGGGGGTGAACCCCTCCACTTT. It specifies CASRAGTGGEPLHF.

The chain carries TRBV9 and TRBJ2-5; TRBD1 matches at 7 bases. The CDR3 totals 15 residues. V dropped 4 bases and J dropped 7; count of bases not matched to a gene: 13. The germline CDR1 and CDR2 sequences are SGDLS and YYNGEE. The chain's CDR3 is CASSRPGQLFGTQYF. The CDR3 region has the DNA TGTGCCAGCAGCCGACCGGGACAGTTATTCGGGACCCAGTACTTC.

V gene TRBV13 combines with J gene TRBJ1-6; D possibly corresponds to TRBD1 (6 bases). This CDR3 is 15 amino acids long. Trimming stripped 2 bases from V and 7 bases from J, with 12 bases between. Germline assignment: CDR1 PRHDT and CDR2 FYEKMQ (reference sequence). This CDR3 is CASSLPGQRNSPLHF. CDR3 nucleotides: TGTGCCAGCAGCTTACCTGGACAGAGGAATTCACCCCTCCACTTT.

CDR3 sequence: CASSLLSGQGASEQYF. CDR3 DNA sequence: TGTGCCAGCAGCTTGTTGAGTGGACAGGGGGCTTCCGAGCAGTACTTC. The chain links TRBV5-6 to TRBJ2-7; 11 bases agree with TRBD1. Germline V lookup: CDR1 SGHDT, CDR2 YYEEEE. V shed 1 base and J 6 bases; nucleotides not matched to a gene: 9. This CDR3 is 16 amino acids long. Combining the CDR3 with reference TRBV5-6 and TRBJ2-7 gives the whole variable domain DAGVTQSPTHLIKTRGQQVTLRCSPKSGHDTVSWYQQALGQGPQFIFQYYEEEERQRGNFPDRFSGHQFPNYSSELNVNALLLGDSALYLCASSLLSGQGASEQYFGPGTRLTVT.